A selection of T cell receptor beta chains follows, all from one sample in a study of blood T cell repertoires in COVID-19. Profiling relied on immunoSEQ multiplex PCR, and the TCRdb table lists in-frame clones only, not all of them. The data show 30,000 to 45,000 clones, over 70% seen once. Sequencing input: peripheral blood. These TCRs come from a man older than 75 with active or convalescent COVID-19. Both conserved end residues are part of each CDR3. A D gene is named only where the DNA matches it firmly. Some rows mark clone size as missing; the rest say once, few, many or name a class of expanded clone.

j_gene	d_gene	abundance	v_gene	CDR3aa	CDR3nt
TRBJ1-2	-	-	TRBV5-1	CASSLGTDYTF	TGCGCCAGCAGCTTGGGAACTGACTACACCTTC
TRBJ1-5	-	-	TRBV12-5	CASGLEENQPQHF	TGTGCTAGTGGTTTGGAGGAGAATCAGCCCCAGCATTTT
TRBJ2-1	TRBD1	-	TRBV5-1	CASSLVPPPGQGADEQFF	TGCGCCAGCAGCCTCGTCCCCCCTCCGGGACAGGGGGCTGATGAGCAGTTCTTC
TRBJ2-4	TRBD2	-	TRBV18	CASSLTSGKNIQYF	TGTGCCAGCTCCCTAACTAGCGGTAAAAACATTCAGTACTTC
TRBJ1-1	TRBD1	-	TRBV11-2	CASSSGQGAFF	TGTGCCAGCAGCTCGGGACAGGGGGCCTTCTTT
TRBJ1-1	-	few	TRBV14	CASSRRHRLWNTEAFF	TGTGCCAGCAGCCGAAGACACCGCCTTTGGAACACTGAAGCTTTCTTT
TRBJ2-1	TRBD2	-	TRBV2	CASTKRERGEQFF	TGTGCCAGCACGAAGCGGGAGAGGGGTGAGCAGTTCTTC
TRBJ2-7	TRBD1	-	TRBV29-1	CSVLPLGTDSSYEQYF	TGCAGCGTTCTCCCTCTCGGGACAGATAGTTCCTACGAGCAGTACTTC
TRBJ1-2	-	-	TRBV7-8	CASSPQSGGSYGYTF	TGTGCCAGCAGCCCCCAGAGCGGGGGTAGCTATGGCTACACCTTC
TRBJ2-1	-	-	TRBV5-1	CASRDSNNEQFF	TGCGCCAGCAGAGACAGTAACAATGAGCAGTTCTTC
TRBJ2-3	TRBD2	once	TRBV5-4	CASSPGRTSGRDTQYF	TGTGCCAGCAGCCCCGGTCGGACTAGCGGGAGGGATACGCAGTATTTT
TRBJ2-5	-	-	TRBV7-9	CASSVKGVETQYF	TGTGCCAGCAGCGTGAAGGGGGTAGAGACCCAGTACTTC
TRBJ2-5	TRBD1	-	TRBV18	CASSLGTGWQETQYF	TGTGCCAGCTCACTCGGGACAGGGTGGCAAGAGACCCAGTACTTC
TRBJ1-1	-	-	TRBV3-1/TRBV3-2	CASSSTGLRTEAFF	TGTGCCAGCAGCTCTACAGGGCTGAGGACTGAAGCTTTCTTT
TRBJ2-1	TRBD1	-	TRBV3-1/TRBV3-2	CASSRLDRGLISHRATYNEQFF	TGTGCCAGCAGCCGACTGGACAGGGGGCTTATTTCCCATCGGGCAACCTACAATGAGCAGTTCTTC